A single TCR beta chain is shown here with its context. Its antigen is not identified. The data were obtained in a study of cytomegalovirus exposure and HLA in healthy donors. Overall study results and limits: Earlier results showed most TCR beta V segments being productive about 87% or about 30% of the time.

Looked up from germline, CDR1 is LGHNT and CDR2 is FRNRAP. The CDR3 has 19 residues. Losses at the gene ends were 3 bases for V and 0 bases for J; bases not matched to a gene: 14. PCR employed 60 Vbeta and 13 Jbeta primers. The method was immunoSEQ multiplex PCR; TCRdb's version includes in-frame clones alone and lacks a portion of them. The sample yields 200,000 to 250,000 clones, 60% to 80% seen once. The V and J genes are TRBV12-5 and TRBJ2-7, with 10 bases that match TRBD2. The specimen was PBMCs. This TCR derives from a man between 18 and 35 years old in good health and CMV-seronegative. The CDR3: CASGLDTSGRAPGSYEQYF. The CDR3 coding sequence is TGTGCTAGTGGTTTAGACACGAGCGGGAGGGCCCCGGGCTCCTACGAGCAGTACTTC.